Each of the 21 T cell receptor beta chains below was sequenced from the same sample in a study of regulatory T cells in long-lasting Graves disease. CDR3-region Arm-PCR and iRepertoire HTBI primers produced the TCR beta libraries. TCRdb re-derived calls from the multiplex PCR reads in MiXCR, one entry per CDR3 protein. Here the sample spans about 440,000 distinct CDR3 sequences, about a sixth being singletons. Time point given: newly diagnosed GD, antithyroid drugs for less than 3 months. Extracted PBMC RNA gave rise to the TCR library. The same data also contributed to another study, on T cells in Graves' hyperthyroidism and ophthalmopathy.

The source material was peripheral blood mononuclear cells (PBMCs), sampled at new diagnosis, from a patient treated with antithyroid drugs. These receptors originate from a woman aged 18-29 years with Graves disease.

This clonotype was picked up many times. V usage is TRBV6-1 and J usage is TRBJ2-3, with D unresolved. Deletions cut 3 bases from V and 2 bases from J, with 12 bases between. The CDR3 length is 15 residues. Germline CDR1 and CDR2: MNHNS and SASEGT. The CDR3 spells CASSDASAHTDTQYF. The CDR3 DNA reads TGTGCCAGCAGTGACGCTAGTGCTCACACAGATACGCAGTATTTT.

This clonotype turned up a few times. V is TRBV2 and J is TRBJ1-4; D gene uncertain. This CDR3 comprises 15 residues. V lost 1 base to trimming and J lost 4 bases, with 10 bases between them. From germline, CDR1 is SNHLY and CDR2 FYNNEI. CDR3 coding DNA: TGTGCCAGCAGTGAAGAGGGCAGACTTAATGAAAAACTGTTTTTT. It translates to CASSEEGRLNEKLFF.

This clonotype was observed a handful of times. Relative to the germline gene, one junction end is altered; a read error may explain this. The chain recombines TRBV20-1 with TRBJ2-5; the D call may be TRBD1 or TRBD2 (5 bases each). The CDR3 covers 12 residues. Germline CDR1 reads DFQATT; CDR2 reads SNEGSKA (reference sequence). This CDR3 is CRGVEAQETQHF. CDR3 DNA sequence: TGCAGGGGGGTTGAGGCCCAAGAGACCCAGCACTTC.

This clonotype was counted between two and nine times. The chain employs TRBV7-6 and TRBJ2-3; 10 nucleotides line up with TRBD2. Germline V CDR1 and CDR2: SGHVS, FNYEAQ. This CDR3 region has 16 residues. Germline trimming cut 2 bases from V and 5 bases from J; bases unmatched to any gene: 7. The CDR3, as DNA: TGTGCCAGCAGCTTACCGGGGCTAGCGGGAGTAGATACGCAGTATTTT. Encoded protein: CASSLPGLAGVDTQYF.

This clonotype has more than one count but fewer than ten. The rearrangement links TRBV27 to TRBJ2-7, with no clear D. The CDR3 loop spans 14 amino acids. Germline CDR1 is MNHEY and CDR2 is SMNVEV (reference sequence). Trimming cost V 3 bases and J 7 bases, with 16 bases left between them. CDR3: CASSLFWRVWEQYF. In DNA form, the CDR3 reads TGTGCCAGCAGTTTGTTCTGGCGCGTGTGGGAGCAGTACTTC.

This clonotype was counted between two and nine times. The gene calls are TRBV5-1 and TRBJ2-3; no definite D call. The CDR3 length is 15 residues. The V gene lost 0 bases and the J gene lost 0 bases, with 8 bases spanning the gap. From germline, CDR1 is SGHRS and CDR2 YFSETQ. Written as DNA, the CDR3 is TGCGCCAGCAGCTTGGATTGGGGAAGCACAGATACGCAGTATTTT. Encoded protein: CASSLDWGSTDTQYF. The full variable domain, rest sourced from reference TRBV5-1 and TRBJ2-3, is KAGVTQTPRYLIKTRGQQVTLSCSPISGHRSVSWYQQTPGQGLQFLFEYFSETQRNKGNFPGRFSGRQFSNSRSEMNVSTLELGDSALYLCASSLDWGSTDTQYFGPGTRLTVL.

This clonotype was picked up many times. The rearrangement joins TRBV11-3 to TRBJ2-4; TRBD2 matches at 7 bases. The CDR3 is 12 residues long. Unmatched junction bases numbered 2, after V lost 4 bases and J lost 8 bases. Germline lookup yields CDR1 SGHNT and CDR2 YENEEA. CDR3 in DNA: TGTGCCAGCAGCTCCACTAGCGACATTCAGTACTTC. This encodes CASSSTSDIQYF.

This clonotype showed up many times. The chain is built from TRBV20-1 and TRBJ1-5; D is ambiguous. Trimming left V 6 bases short and J 2 bases short, with 11 bases between. CDR1 DFQATT and CDR2 SNEGSKA come from the germline V gene (reference sequence). CDR3 size: 13 residues. The CDR3 is CSAHGIGNQPQHF. CDR3 bases: TGCAGTGCCCACGGCATCGGCAATCAGCCCCAGCATTTT.

The table lists this clonotype with many counts. The genes are TRBV11-1 and TRBJ1-6, with 10 nucleotides matching TRBD1. The junction had 3 bases not matched to a gene; V was cut back by 4 bases and J by 9 bases. The germline V gene encodes CDR1 SGHAT and CDR2 FQDESV (reference sequence). The CDR3 contains 14 residues. CDR3 protein: CASSWDRGVSPLHF. The CDR3 bases are TGTGCCAGCAGCTGGGACAGGGGCGTTTCACCCCTCCACTTT. Together with reference TRBV11-1 and TRBJ1-6, the CDR3 gives the full variable domain: EAEVAQSPRYKITEKSQAVAFWCDPISGHATLYWYRQILGQGPELLVQFQDESVVDDSQLPKDRFSAERLKGVDSTLKIQPAELGDSAMYLCASSWDRGVSPLHFGNGTRLTVT.

This clonotype was seen ten or more times. The V gene is TRBV18, the J gene TRBJ2-5, with a weak D call TRBD1 (5 bases). Germline V lookup: CDR1 KGHSH, CDR2 LQKENI. The ends were cut back, 3 bases at V and 3 bases at J, with 8 bases in the middle. This CDR3 region has 13 residues. CDR3 in amino acids: CASSPGHKETQYF. The CDR3 DNA reads TGTGCCAGCTCACCCGGACATAAAGAGACCCAGTACTTC.

In its sample, this clonotype was seen many times. The rearrangement joins TRBV11-2 to TRBJ2-1; TRBD2 matches at 7 bases. Trimming removed 1 base from V and 4 bases from J; junction bases left unmatched: 7. Germline V gene sequence: CDR1 SGHAT, CDR2 FQNNGV. The CDR3 extends over 16 amino acids. The CDR3, as DNA: TGTGCCAGCAGCTTAGCACCTAGCGGAAAATACAATGAGCAGTTCTTC. Translated: CASSLAPSGKYNEQFF.

This clonotype has a count of ten or more. The V gene is TRBV9, the J gene TRBJ2-3, with TRBD2 matching 9 bases. V was pared by 5 bases and J by 4 bases, with 2 bases of the junction left unmatched. CDR1 and CDR2 (germline): SGDLS, YYNGEE. CDR3 length: 13 amino acids. The CDR3 region has the DNA TGTGCCAGCAGTAGCGGGAGCCCAGATACGCAGTATTTT. It encodes CASSSGSPDTQYF. The full variable domain, rest sourced from reference TRBV9 and TRBJ2-3, is DSGVTQTPKHLITATGQRVTLRCSPRSGDLSVYWYQQSLDQGLQFLIQYYNGEERAKGNILERFSAQQFPDLHSELNLSSLELGDSALYFCASSSGSPDTQYFGPGTRLTVL.

This clonotype was recorded at least ten times. The chain joins TRBV6-2 or TRBV6-3 to TRBJ2-7; D gene unclear. The length of the CDR3 is 13 residues. Germline V gene lookup returns CDR1 MNHEY and CDR2 SVGEGT. Trimming left V 7 bases short and J 1 base short, with 11 bases between. In DNA, the CDR3 is TGTGCCAGCATCGAGGTCGGGTCCTACGAGCAGTACTTC. Residues: CASIEVGSYEQYF.

The sample holds a few counts of this clonotype. V gene TRBV19 combines with J gene TRBJ1-5, with D perhaps TRBD1 (5 bases). The CDR3 sequence is 16 residues long. Per germline, CDR1 LNHDA and CDR2 SQIVND (reference sequence). V was trimmed by 7 bases and J by 7 bases, leaving 23 bases between them. The CDR3 region is CASNAWRQGPRQPQHF. CDR3 in DNA: TGTGCCAGTAATGCTTGGCGGCAGGGTCCTAGACAGCCCCAGCATTTT.

This clonotype has a count of ten or more. The V call is TRBV11-2, the J call TRBJ1-5; D remains ambiguous. This CDR3 has 15 residues. Germline CDR1 SGHAT, CDR2 FQNNGV. V lost 2 bases and J lost 6, with 14 bases in between. The CDR3: CASSLKRGSGQPQHF. CDR3 sequence (DNA): TGTGCCAGCAGCTTAAAACGGGGTTCGGGTCAGCCCCAGCATTTT.

This clonotype has only a few counts. The rearrangement joins TRBV7-9 to TRBJ2-5; D uncertain. In germline, CDR1 is SEHNR, CDR2 FQNEAQ (reference sequence). The CDR3 consists of 15 residues. The V and J ends lost 3 bases and 2 bases respectively, with 13 bases between them. CDR3: CASSFRLGVQETQYF. DNA for the CDR3: TGTGCCAGCAGCTTCCGCCTTGGGGTACAAGAGACCCAGTACTTC.

This clonotype was seen only a few times. This chain connects TRBV11-3 to TRBJ1-5; D might be TRBD1 (5 bases). Germline V CDR1 and CDR2: SGHNT, YENEEA. Trimming cost V 5 bases and J 0 bases, with 14 bases left between them. The CDR3 contains 16 residues. CDR3 coding DNA: TGTGCCAGCAGCCATACCGGGACGGGTAGCAATCAGCCCCAGCATTTT. Its protein product is CASSHTGTGSNQPQHF. The complete variable domain, with remaining parts taken from reference TRBV11-3 and TRBJ1-5, reads EAGVVQSPRYKIIEKKQPVAFWCNPISGHNTLYWYLQNLGQGPELLIRYENEEAVDDSQLPKDRFSAERLKGVDSTLKIQPAELGDSAVYLCASSHTGTGSNQPQHFGDGTRLSIL.

This chain uses TRBV19 with TRBJ1-1; D unclear. The V gene's germline CDR1 is LNHDA and CDR2 SQIVND (reference sequence). V was shortened by 1 base and J by 6 bases, with 15 bases between the two germline ends. CDR3 length: 15 amino acids. DNA of the CDR3: TGTGCCAGTAGTATAGTAAGTTCGGGATCCCCTGAAGCTTTCTTT. It yields the protein CASSIVSSGSPEAFF.

Only a few counts were recorded for this clonotype. The genes are TRBV28 and TRBJ1-5; D remains unclear. The CDR3 consists of 17 residues. The germline V gene has CDR1 MDHEN and CDR2 SYDVKM. V lost 5 bases and J lost 9, with 26 bases in between. DNA of the CDR3: TGTGCCAGCAGTGTAAGTGGGCCCTCTACCCATGGTGGGCCCCAGCATTTT. Translated, it gives CASSVSGPSTHGGPQHF.

This chain uses TRBV28 with TRBJ2-1, with unresolved D. Between the trimmed V and J ends, which lost 8 bases and 7 bases, there was a span of 6 bases. Germline-derived CDR1 and CDR2 are MDHEN and SYDVKM. The CDR3 is 10 amino acids. The CDR3 region is CASGRNEQFF. CDR3 DNA: TGTGCCAGCGGGCGAAATGAGCAGTTCTTC.

This chain connects TRBV5-6 to TRBJ1-5; maybe TRBD1 (6 bases). Germline lookup yields CDR1 SGHDT and CDR2 YYEEEE. The CDR3 has 13 residues. Between the trimmed V and J ends, which lost 5 bases and 6 bases, there was a span of 12 bases. The CDR3 sequence is CASSFTRGQPQHF. CDR3 coding DNA: TGTGCCAGCAGTTTCACCAGGGGTCAGCCCCAGCATTTT.